These T cell receptor beta chains were read from a single sample in a study of a mutant IDH1 vaccine in newly diagnosed glioma. TCRdb's table, derived via immunoSEQ multiplex PCR, lists solely in-frame clones and lacks some. The sample includes around 61,000 clones, approximately 90% seen only once; the top ten take approximately 4.2%. For these TCRs, the target antigens are not known. Source: PBMCs, taken from a glioma patient whose treatment included an IDH1 peptide vaccine. The receptors were sampled from a woman in her thirties or forties with glioma. CDR3s include the opening cysteine and the closing phenylalanine or tryptophan. The D gene is left open where the match is weak. Clone size appears in some rows only: once, few, many, or a class for an expanded clone.

TRBV5-1	.	TRBD2	TRBJ2-1	TGCGCCAGCAGCTTGGATCCGGCTAGCGGGAGCAATGAGCAGTTCTTC	CASSLDPASGSNEQFF
TRBV14	once	.	TRBJ1-4	TGTGCCAGCAGCCGTTTAGGGCCCGGCGAAAAACTGTTTTTT	CASSRLGPGEKLFF
TRBV5-1	.	.	TRBJ2-2	TGCGCCAGCAGCCGTGGTGGGGGGCCCGACACCGGGGAGCTGTTTTTT	CASSRGGGPDTGELFF
TRBV7-8	.	.	TRBJ2-1	TGTGCCAGCAGCTTAGAGGTTGAAGAGCAGTTCTTC	CASSLEVEEQFF
TRBV13	.	TRBD2	TRBJ2-3	TGTGCCAGCAGACCCGGGACTAGCGGGAGATCAGATACGCAGTATTTT	CASRPGTSGRSDTQYF
TRBV4-1	few	TRBD2	TRBJ2-1	TGCGCCAGCAGCCAAGTCCGGGAGGGCCGGGGCGAGCAGTTCTTC	CASSQVREGRGEQFF
TRBV25-1	few	.	TRBJ1-4	TGTGCCAGCAGTGAATCGCGTAGGGTGAATGAAAAACTGTTTTTT	CASSESRRVNEKLFF
TRBV9	.	.	TRBJ2-7	TGTGCCAGCAGCGTAGAGGGGGGGCGGTCGGGAGAGCAGTACTTC	CASSVEGGRSGEQYF
TRBV7-3	.	TRBD1	TRBJ2-3	TGTGCCAGCAGCTTAATAGGCGGACAGGGCGGTTATACGCAGTATTTT	CASSLIGGQGGYTQYF
TRBV4-1	.	TRBD1	TRBJ1-5	TGCGCCAGCAGCCACCTGCTCCGGGACAGAAATCAGCCCCAGCATTTT	CASSHLLRDRNQPQHF
TRBV5-1	once	TRBD1	TRBJ2-3	TGCGCCAGCAGCAGGGACAGGGCCACAGATACGCAGTATTTT	CASSRDRATDTQYF
TRBV6-5	.	.	TRBJ1-2	TGTGCCAGCAGTGCCCAGGGCACCTATGGCTACACCTTC	CASSAQGTYGYTF
TRBV18	.	.	TRBJ2-7	TGTGCCAGCTCAGCGATGGGGGGCCCTTCGGGGGAGCAGTACTTC	CASSAMGGPSGEQYF
TRBV4-3	.	.	TRBJ2-4	TGCGCCAGCAGCCAAGGGCCGCGGCATTCCAAAAACATTCAGTACTTC	CASSQGPRHSKNIQYF
TRBV7-7	.	TRBD1	TRBJ1-1	TGTGCTAGCAGCCGGGACAGGGGCACTGAAGCTTTCTTT	CASSRDRGTEAFF
TRBV18	.	TRBD1	TRBJ1-2	TGTGCCAGCTCACCAACAGGGGGCGTTTTTGTGTCTGGCTACACCTTC	CASSPTGGVFVSGYTF
TRBV6-5	.	TRBD2	TRBJ2-7	TGTGCCAGCAGTTCCCCCCGGGGGGGTCGTGAGCAGTACTTC	CASSSPRGGREQYF
TRBV5-1	.	.	TRBJ1-5	TGCGCCAGCAGCTTCGATCCCACAAAGGAGCCCCAGCATTTT	CASSFDPTKEPQHF
TRBV11-2	.	.	TRBJ2-5	TGTGCCAGCAGCTTAGGGGGGGTTTACTCTAAAGAGACCCAGTACTTC	CASSLGGVYSKETQYF
TRBV13	.	.	TRBJ2-5	TGTGCCAGCAGCTTAGTGTCAGGGGAGGTAGAGACCCAGTACTTC	CASSLVSGEVETQYF
TRBV10-3	.	.	TRBJ1-2	TGTGCCATCGAGTGGACCGACAAGGACTATGGCTACACCTTC	CAIEWTDKDYGYTF
TRBV7-9	once	.	TRBJ1-1	TGTGCCAGCAGCTCGAGTGGGCCCTCCCCCCCTGAAGCTTTCTTT	CASSSSGPSPPEAFF